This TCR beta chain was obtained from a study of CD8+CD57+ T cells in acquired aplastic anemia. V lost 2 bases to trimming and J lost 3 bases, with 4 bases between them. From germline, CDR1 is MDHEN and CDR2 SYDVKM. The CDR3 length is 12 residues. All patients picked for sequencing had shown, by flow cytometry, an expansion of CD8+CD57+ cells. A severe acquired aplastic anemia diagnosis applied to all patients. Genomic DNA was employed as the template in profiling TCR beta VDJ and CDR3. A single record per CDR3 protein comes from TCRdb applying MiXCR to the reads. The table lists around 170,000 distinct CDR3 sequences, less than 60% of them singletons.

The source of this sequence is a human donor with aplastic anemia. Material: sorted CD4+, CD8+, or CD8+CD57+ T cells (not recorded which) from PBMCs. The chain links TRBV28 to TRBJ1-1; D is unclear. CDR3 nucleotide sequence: TGTGCCAGCAGTTTAATCCACACTGAAGCTTTCTTT. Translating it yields CASSLIHTEAFF.